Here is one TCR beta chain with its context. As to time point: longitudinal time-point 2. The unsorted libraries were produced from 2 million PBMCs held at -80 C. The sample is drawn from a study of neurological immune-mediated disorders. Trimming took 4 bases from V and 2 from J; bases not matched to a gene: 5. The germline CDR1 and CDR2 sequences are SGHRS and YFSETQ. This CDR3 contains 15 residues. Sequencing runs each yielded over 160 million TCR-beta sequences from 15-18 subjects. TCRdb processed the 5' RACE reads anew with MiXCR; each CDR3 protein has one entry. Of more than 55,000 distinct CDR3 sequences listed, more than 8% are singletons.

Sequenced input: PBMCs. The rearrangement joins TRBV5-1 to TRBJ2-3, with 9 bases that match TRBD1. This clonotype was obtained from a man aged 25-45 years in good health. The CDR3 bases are TGCGCCAGCAGCCGCGGACAGGGGCCCACAGATACGCAGTATTTT. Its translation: CASSRGQGPTDTQYF.